These 31 T cell receptor beta chains came from one sample sequenced in a study of blood T cell repertoires in COVID-19. Sequenced by immunoSEQ multiplex PCR; TCRdb stores in-frame clones only, minus some. The repertoire has approximately 280,000 clones, roughly 91% of them found once; the top ten carry 1.9%. The sample was PBMCs or T cells enriched from blood (not recorded which). These receptors originate from a woman aged 60-70 years who had recovered from COVID-19.

This rearrangement joins TRBV19 to TRBJ2-3; perhaps TRBD1 as D (5 bases). The CDR3 has 14 residues. Germline values: CDR1 LNHDA, CDR2 SQIVND (reference sequence). V lost 6 bases and J lost 5, with 15 bases in between. CDR3 protein: CASSGRTSLDTQYF. Here the CDR3 DNA reads TGTGCCAGTAGCGGGCGGACAAGCCTAGATACGCAGTATTTT.

The CDR3 is CATGGGNQPQHF. CDR3 sequence (DNA): TGTGCCACCGGTGGAGGCAATCAGCCCCAGCATTTT. The V call is TRBV6-5, the J call TRBJ1-5, with D unclear. The CDR3 consists of 12 residues. V was cut by 10 bases and J by 2 bases, with 9 bases left in between. Per germline, CDR1 MNHEY and CDR2 SVGAGI.

The CDR3 sequence: CARLTAGELFF. In DNA, the CDR3 is TGTGCCCGGTTAACGGCCGGGGAGCTGTTTTTT. The chain links TRBV30 to TRBJ2-2; the D is unclear. The CDR3 runs to 11 residues. Looked up from germline, CDR1 is GTSNPN and CDR2 is SVGIG (reference sequence). V was trimmed by 8 bases and J by 6 bases, leaving 10 bases between them.

The chain links TRBV5-8 to TRBJ2-1; the D gene is possibly TRBD1 (6 bases). CDR3 length equals 15 residues. The germline V gene has CDR1 SGHTS and CDR2 YDEGEE. With 1 base removed from V and 5 bases from J, the gap between germline ends came to 13 bases. CDR3 nucleotide sequence: TGTGCCAGCAGCTTGAAGGGACAACTGAACAATGAGCAGTTCTTC. Protein sequence: CASSLKGQLNNEQFF.

The chain links TRBV5-1 to TRBJ2-2; D uncertain. The CDR3 is 15 amino acids. Trimming took 0 bases from V and 3 from J, leaving 9 bases between them. The germline V gene encodes CDR1 SGHRS and CDR2 YFSETQ. The CDR3, as DNA: TGCGCCAGCAGCTTGGGGTACGGAGACACCGGGGAGCTGTTTTTT. Translating it yields CASSLGYGDTGELFF.

DNA for the CDR3: TGTGCCAGCAGCCCCGACCAAGAGACCCAGTACTTC. It encodes CASSPDQETQYF. The chain joins TRBV3-1 (or the pseudogene TRBV3-2) to TRBJ2-5; D not resolved. Germline V gene sequence: CDR1 LGHDT, CDR2 YNNKEL (reference sequence). The CDR3 totals 12 residues. V was clipped by 4 bases and J by 0 bases, with 3 bases between them.

This chain links TRBV11-2 with TRBJ1-3, with D possibly being TRBD1 (5 bases). Looked up from germline, CDR1 is SGHAT and CDR2 is FQNNGV. The CDR3 contains 15 residues. The V end was cut by 3 bases, the J end by 4 bases, with 13 bases between. This CDR3 is CASSFAGPTGNTIYF. Written as DNA, the CDR3 is TGTGCCAGCAGCTTTGCGGGGCCAACGGGAAACACCATATATTTT. Based on the CDR3 plus reference TRBV11-2 and TRBJ1-3, the full variable domain is EAGVAQSPRYKIIEKRQSVAFWCNPISGHATLYWYQQILGQGPKLLIQFQNNGVVDDSQLPKDRFSAERLKGVDSTLKIQPAKLEDSAVYLCASSFAGPTGNTIYFGEGSWLTVV.

About this clone: Different DNA sequences within this sample yield the same CDR3. This rearrangement joins TRBV6-5 to TRBJ2-7; the match to TRBD1 covers 9 bases. Per the germline V gene, CDR1 is MNHEY and CDR2 is SVGAGI. Germline trimming cut 6 bases from V and 4 bases from J; bases unmatched to any gene: 4. The CDR3 extends over 13 amino acids. CDR3 in DNA: TGTGCCAGCAGACGACAGGGGGGATACGAGCAGTACTTC. Protein: CASRRQGGYEQYF.

This clone is a singleton in its sample. The same CDR3 can be traced to other DNA sequences in this sample. V gene TRBV5-1 combines with J gene TRBJ1-5; tentatively, D is TRBD1 (5 bases). Germline V gene sequence: CDR1 SGHRS, CDR2 YFSETQ. The CDR3 length is 14 residues. The germline V and J ends were trimmed by 2 bases and 7 bases, with 13 bases remaining between them. Here the CDR3 reads CASSFGGAGQPQHF. The CDR3 DNA reads as TGCGCCAGCAGCTTCGGCGGGGCGGGACAGCCCCAGCATTTT.

The chain employs TRBV7-3 and TRBJ1-1; D is ambiguous. Germline CDR1 SGHTA, CDR2 FQGTGA. V lost 1 base, J lost 0 bases, and 12 bases lay in between. This CDR3 region has 16 residues. CDR3 nucleotide sequence: TGTGCCAGCAGCTTAAGAGAGCCGGTTATGAACACTGAAGCTTTCTTT. It yields the protein CASSLREPVMNTEAFF.

The V and J genes are TRBV24-1 and TRBJ2-1, with D perhaps TRBD2 (5 bases). Germline lookup yields CDR1 KGHDR and CDR2 SFDVKD. The CDR3 length is 15 residues. The V end lost 9 bases, the J end lost 6 bases, and 20 bases lay between the germline ends. The CDR3 bases are TGTGCCACCCAAACGTACGGGGTTCAAGGCAATGAGCAGTTCTTC. It translates to CATQTYGVQGNEQFF.

In its sample, this clone was seen once. The rearrangement links TRBV19 to TRBJ2-5; D might be TRBD2 (5 bases). Germline V gives CDR1 LNHDA, CDR2 SQIVND (reference sequence). Trimming removed 6 bases from V and 1 base from J, with 9 bases in between. The CDR3 is 13 residues long. The DNA of the CDR3 is TGTGCCAGTAGGGGCCTAGCCCAAGAGACCCAGTACTTC. Translation gives CASRGLAQETQYF.

J is TRBJ2-7 and V is TRBV5-1; 7 positions match TRBD1. J lost 3 bases, V lost 0 bases, and 6 bases had no gene match. The CDR3 length is 15 residues. Germline assignment: CDR1 SGHRS and CDR2 YFSETQ. CDR3 amino acids: CASSLGGTEHYEQYF. Written as DNA, the CDR3 is TGCGCCAGCAGCTTGGGGGGGACAGAGCACTACGAGCAGTACTTC.

The CDR3 here is CASTIFGEASGNTIYF. The DNA of the CDR3 is TGTGCCAGTACAATTTTCGGGGAGGCCTCTGGAAACACCATATATTTT. The chain combines TRBV19 with TRBJ1-3; no definite D call. There are 16 residues in the CDR3. Trimming left V 7 bases short and J 0 bases short, with 16 bases between. CDR1 is LNHDA and CDR2 is SQIVND in the germline V gene (reference sequence).

The chain couples TRBV29-1 to TRBJ2-4, with D possibly TRBD2 on 5 matching bases. Germline V gene data show CDR1 as SQVTM and CDR2 as ANQGSEA. The CDR3 totals 14 residues. Trimming stripped 4 bases from V and 1 base from J, with 11 bases between. Here the CDR3 DNA reads TGCAGCGTTGTGAAGGGAGATGCCAAAAACATTCAGTACTTC. Translating it yields CSVVKGDAKNIQYF.

The chain carries TRBV5-1 and TRBJ2-7, with unresolved D. The length of the CDR3 is 14 residues. V dropped 0 bases and J dropped 2 bases, with 9 bases sitting between them. The V gene's germline CDR1 is SGHRS and CDR2 YFSETQ. The CDR3 reads CASSLGQNTYEQYF. The CDR3 coding sequence is TGCGCCAGCAGCTTGGGACAAAATACCTACGAGCAGTACTTC.

This chain connects TRBV5-4 to TRBJ2-5; D is unclear. From germline, CDR1 is SGHNT and CDR2 YYREEE (reference sequence). The CDR3 loop spans 14 amino acids. Trimming shortened V by 1 base and J by 1 base, and 8 bases separated the two germline ends. The CDR3 reads CASSLSYTQETQYF. The CDR3 DNA follows: TGTGCCAGCAGCTTGTCCTATACCCAAGAGACCCAGTACTTC.

A word on this clone: Additional DNA sequences in this sample encode the identical CDR3. The CDR3 nucleotides are TGTGCCAGCAGCCCCGGGACAGGGGGAAGGTACGAGCAGTACTTC. Encoded protein: CASSPGTGGRYEQYF. The genes are TRBV11-3 and TRBJ2-7; 11 nucleotides match TRBD1. Unmatched junction bases numbered 7, after V lost 5 bases and J lost 4 bases. This CDR3 contains 15 residues. Germline V lookup: CDR1 SGHNT, CDR2 YENEEA.

The V and J genes are TRBV4-2 and TRBJ1-2; D is unclear. Trimming left V 0 bases short and J 2 bases short, with 13 bases between. The CDR3 length is 16 residues. CDR1 and CDR2 from the germline V gene are LGHNA and YNFKEQ. The CDR3 DNA reads TGTGCCAGCAGCCAAGATGAGGCGGGATGGAACTATGGCTACACCTTC. Translation: CASSQDEAGWNYGYTF.

This clone was observed a few times. J is TRBJ1-5 and V is TRBV25-1; D might be TRBD1 (5 bases). V dropped 4 bases and J dropped 1 base, with 8 bases sitting between them. Germline loops: CDR1 MGHDK, CDR2 SYGVNS. This CDR3 spans 14 amino acids. CDR3 amino acids: CASSGPGSNQPQHF. CDR3 nucleotides: TGTGCCAGCAGTGGTCCAGGGAGCAATCAGCCCCAGCATTTT.

The chain is built from TRBV10-3 and TRBJ1-1, with D possibly matching TRBD1 (5 bases). Germline lookup yields CDR1 ENHRY and CDR2 SYGVKD. Between the trimmed V and J ends, which lost 3 bases and 3 bases, there was a span of 14 bases. This CDR3 has 15 residues. CDR3 loop: CAISDGGNRDTEAFF. The CDR3 coding sequence is TGTGCCATCAGTGACGGGGGGAATAGGGACACTGAAGCTTTCTTT.

The chain couples TRBV19 to TRBJ2-2; D is unresolved. There are 16 residues in the CDR3. In germline, CDR1 is LNHDA, CDR2 SQIVND (reference sequence). Trimming cost V 1 base and J 2 bases, with 11 bases left between them. The CDR3 is CASSIVGVLNTGELFF. The DNA of the CDR3 is TGTGCCAGTAGTATAGTGGGCGTGCTTAACACCGGGGAGCTGTTTTTT.

The chain carries TRBV19 and TRBJ1-1; 7 bases agree with TRBD1. The CDR3 sequence is 15 residues long. Looked up from germline, CDR1 is LNHDA and CDR2 is SQIVND (reference sequence). V lost 5 bases and J lost 0; bases outside the gene matches: 6. As DNA, the CDR3 is TGTGCCAGTAGTTCGGGACAGATCATGAACACTGAAGCTTTCTTT. It yields the protein CASSSGQIMNTEAFF.

This clone has only a few counts. The chain combines TRBV7-8 with TRBJ1-1; D unresolved. Germline V CDR1 and CDR2: SGHVS, FQNEAQ. The V end lost 5 bases, the J end lost 3 bases, and 19 bases lay between the germline ends. The CDR3 runs to 16 residues. CDR3 residues: CASSPTRQAYYTEAFF. CDR3 nucleotides: TGTGCCAGCAGCCCAACCCGACAAGCTTACTACACTGAAGCTTTCTTT. Filled out from reference TRBV7-8 and TRBJ1-1, the complete variable domain reads GAGVSQSPRYKVAKRGQDVALRCDPISGHVSLFWYQQALGQGPEFLTYFQNEAQLDKSGLPSDRFFAERPEGSVSTLKIQRTQQEDSAVYLCASSPTRQAYYTEAFFGQGTRLTVV.

The J gene is TRBJ1-2, the V gene TRBV28; 7 nucleotides agree with TRBD1. Trimming at V came to 7 bases and at J to 4 bases, leaving 9 bases not matched to a gene. The CDR3 has 14 amino acids. Germline assignment: CDR1 MDHEN and CDR2 SYDVKM. The chain's CDR3 is CASTNPGQLYGYTF. The CDR3 nucleotides are TGTGCCAGCACTAATCCGGGACAGCTCTATGGCTACACCTTC.

This clone turned up a few times. The chain combines TRBV5-1 with TRBJ1-1; 8 nucleotides line up with TRBD1. Germline lookup yields CDR1 SGHRS and CDR2 YFSETQ. CDR3 length: 15 amino acids. After removal of 3 bases from V and 1 base from J, the junction contained 5 bases not matched to a gene. CDR3 sequence reads: CASSWTTGENTEAFF. CDR3 DNA sequence: TGCGCCAGCAGCTGGACGACAGGGGAGAACACTGAAGCTTTCTTT. Drawing the rest from reference TRBV5-1 and TRBJ1-1, the complete variable domain is KAGVTQTPRYLIKTRGQQVTLSCSPISGHRSVSWYQQTPGQGLQFLFEYFSETQRNKGNFPGRFSGRQFSNSRSEMNVSTLELGDSALYLCASSWTTGENTEAFFGQGTRLTVV.

The chain employs TRBV5-1 and TRBJ2-3, with TRBD2 matching 11 bases. CDR1 is SGHRS and CDR2 is YFSETQ in the germline V gene. The V gene end was trimmed by 4 bases and the J gene end by 1 base; junction bases not matched to a gene: 5. This CDR3 comprises 16 residues. CDR3 DNA: TGCGCCAGCAGCAGCAGACTAGCGGGGCGCACAGATACGCAGTATTTT. This sequence encodes CASSSRLAGRTDTQYF.

The V and J genes are TRBV13 and TRBJ2-2; tentatively, D is TRBD2 (5 bases). The length of the CDR3 is 15 residues. Germline V gives CDR1 PRHDT, CDR2 FYEKMQ (reference sequence). V shed 5 bases and J shed 5 bases, with 15 bases lying between them. The CDR3 nucleotides read TGTGCCAGCAGCCTTGCGAGGACGGGGACCGGGGAGCTGTTTTTT. Amino acid sequence: CASSLARTGTGELFF. Complete variable domain (other parts from reference TRBV13 and TRBJ2-2): AAGVIQSPRHLIKEKRETATLKCYPIPRHDTVYWYQQGPGQDPQFLISFYEKMQSDKGSIPDRFSAQQFSDYHSELNMSSLELGDSALYFCASSLARTGTGELFFGEGSRLTVL.

In DNA, the CDR3 is TGTGCCAGCAGCGAGCGCCAGGACAGTTCTGGAAACACCATATATTTT. It yields the protein CASSERQDSSGNTIYF. The V gene is TRBV9, the J gene TRBJ1-3; tentatively, D is TRBD1 (6 bases). Germline lookup yields CDR1 SGDLS and CDR2 YYNGEE. Trimming took off 3 bases at V and 1 base at J, with 14 bases between the two ends. This CDR3 region has 16 residues.

The rearrangement uses TRBV6-5 and TRBJ2-7, with a tentative D call TRBD1 (6 bases). This CDR3 comprises 13 residues. CDR1 MNHEY and CDR2 SVGAGI come from the germline V gene. Between the trimmed V and J ends, which lost 6 bases and 2 bases, there was a span of 11 bases. CDR3 sequence (DNA): TGTGCCAGCAGCCGGACAGAGGCCTACGAGCAGTACTTC. It specifies CASSRTEAYEQYF.

CDR3 residues: CASSPRGMNTEAFF. CDR3 sequence (DNA): TGTGCCAGCAGCCCTCGGGGGATGAACACTGAAGCTTTCTTT. The chain uses TRBV3-1 (or the pseudogene TRBV3-2) and TRBJ1-1; D might be TRBD1 (5 bases). Trimming left V 4 bases short and J 0 bases short, with 9 bases between. This CDR3 is built from 14 residues. CDR1 and CDR2 from the germline V gene are LGHDT and YNNKEL (reference sequence).